The present T cell receptor (beta chain) was sequenced within a study of T-cell memory formation after mild COVID-19. This CDR3 contains 12 residues. With 7 bases removed from V and 7 bases from J, the gap between germline ends came to 13 bases. Germline V gives CDR1 SQVTM, CDR2 ANQGSEA. TCRdb reanalysed the 5' RACE reads using MiXCR and keeps one entry per CDR3 protein. The profile shows around 430,000 distinct CDR3 sequences, about 15% of them singletons. The material sequenced was PBMCs or a T cell subset sorted from them (not recorded which). This rearrangement joins TRBV29-1 to TRBJ2-2; D ambiguous. The TCR sequence derives from a man between 18 and 35 years old who had mild COVID-19 (a few samples of this study predate the infection). Cell type and time point are not known. CDR3 sequence: CSGGPVGGELFF. Here the CDR3 DNA reads TGCAGCGGAGGTCCGGTTGGCGGGGAGCTGTTTTTT.